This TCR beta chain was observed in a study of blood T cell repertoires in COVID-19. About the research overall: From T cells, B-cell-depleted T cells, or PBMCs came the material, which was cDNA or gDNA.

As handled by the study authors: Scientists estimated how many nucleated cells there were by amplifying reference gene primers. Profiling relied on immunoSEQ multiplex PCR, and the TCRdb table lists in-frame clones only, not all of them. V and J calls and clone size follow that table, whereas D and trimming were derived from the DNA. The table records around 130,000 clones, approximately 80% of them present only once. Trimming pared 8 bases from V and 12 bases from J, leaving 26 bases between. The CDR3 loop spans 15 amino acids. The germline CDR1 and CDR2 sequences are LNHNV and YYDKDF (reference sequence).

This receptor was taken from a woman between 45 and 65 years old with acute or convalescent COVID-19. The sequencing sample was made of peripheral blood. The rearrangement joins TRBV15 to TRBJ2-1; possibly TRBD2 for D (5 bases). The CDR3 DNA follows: TGTGCCACCGACTTCGCGGGCTCGGGTTCAGGCGCGCAGTTCTTC. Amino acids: CATDFAGSGSGAQFF.